This T cell receptor (beta chain) was captured by sequencing in a study of T cell responses to AZD1222 COVID-19 vaccine. TCRdb's copy holds only in-frame clones and misses some; the assay was immunoSEQ multiplex PCR. There are roughly 120,000 clones in the sample; 85% to 95% occur only once, and approximately 3.1% lies in the top ten. The sequencing here drew on peripheral blood, taken on day 0 of AZD1222 vaccination. The TCR comes from an adult in good health.

The CDR3 coding sequence is TGTGCCTGGAGCCCGGACAACCATGGCTACACCTTC. As protein: CAWSPDNHGYTF. The chain is built from TRBV30 and TRBJ1-2; D might be TRBD1 (5 bases). V lost 3 bases and J lost 6, with 11 bases in between. CDR3 length equals 12 residues. CDR1 and CDR2 from the germline V gene are GTSNPN and SVGIG (reference sequence).